The clone carrying this T cell receptor (beta chain) showed up just once. This CDR3 is 17 amino acids long. Looked up from germline, CDR1 is SEHNR and CDR2 is FQNEAQ (reference sequence). Trimming removed 3 bases from V and 1 base from J, with 18 bases in between. The data stem from a study of blood T cell repertoires in COVID-19. About the study: T cells, B-cell-depleted T cells, or PBMCs provided the cDNA or gDNA that served as material.

Original analysis: Scientists estimated how many nucleated cells there were by amplifying reference gene primers. Sequencing was performed with immunoSEQ multiplex PCR; in TCRdb, only in-frame clones are kept and a portion is missing. The V and J calls and the clone size are those of that table, but D and trimming were determined from the DNA. There are roughly 100,000 clones in the sample; 70% to 90% occur only once, and approximately 2% lies in the top ten. The chain uses TRBV7-9 and TRBJ2-5; weak D call: TRBD2 (5 bases). The receptor's source is a man aged 50 to 60 with active COVID-19. The specimen was peripheral blood. The CDR3 sequence is CASSFFLTRDLQETQYF. The CDR3 DNA sequence: TGTGCCAGCAGCTTTTTTTTAACCCGGGATCTCCAAGAGACCCAGTACTTC.